This T cell receptor (beta chain) emerged from a study of T cell responses to AZD1222 COVID-19 vaccine (dated by TCRdb to about 2021). The study in broad terms: AZD1222 recipients whose second dose came at about 4 weeks and those whose second dose came at about 12 weeks were combined into one group, since spike-specific TCR depth and breadth did not differ between the two schedules. A total of 233 trial participants underwent TCR sequencing, of whom under 220 had received two doses of AZD1222 and some 25 had received two doses of the MenACWY control vaccine. Trial participants were enrolled into age subgroups of 18-55, 56-69 and 70-plus years, which contained about 150, 27 and 61 TCR-sequenced participants, respectively. General conclusions and limits of the study: No day 14 peak-response samples were available, so repertoires were characterized only after the peak T cell response. The 56-69-year group was small, and its depth increase did not reach significance, likely because of low power. Most participants were white British and females outnumbered males, and the authors suggested that clonal diversity may have been underestimated. Epitopes outside the regions mutated in the B.1.351 and B.1.1.7 variants were reportedly recognized by nearly half of the unique spike-specific TCRs. A significant rise in spike-specific TCR breadth and depth was observed after two AZD1222 doses relative to day 0 and relative to MenACWY recipients. Conclusions about previously exposed vaccinees are limited because only 6 or 7 AZD1222 recipients were SARS-CoV-2 seropositive at baseline. The whole spike protein was spanned by vaccine-associated CD4 TCRs, and dominant responses were seen in regions 160-218 and 743-854.

On this clone: Its antigen is not yet known. It has no much larger one-base neighbor in the sample; base qualities were not kept.

V loses 4 bases of germline sequence and J loses 3 bases, and the interval between the two ends is 26 bases. Taken from the germline V gene, the CDR1 and CDR2 loops are MDHEN and SYDVKM. The CDR3 holds 19 amino acids from the cysteine to the phenylalanine. Only the CDR3 DNA is retained, 57 bases long and in frame from the first base. What the time point label conveys for this sample: baseline before first vaccination. The vaccinee samples were drawn from two UK trials, COV001 and COV002, one of which was a single-blind randomized controlled phase 2/3 trial testing AZD1222 (ChAdOx1 nCoV-19) in healthy adults. For TCRbeta chain sequencing, PBMC samples from trial participants were taken at day 0 and at day 28 after the second dose. The CDR3 regions of human TCRbeta chains were subjected to immunosequencing. In the paper's pipeline: TCRs in the repertoires were matched against a reference library of SARS-CoV-2-specific TCRs that had been generated with the MIRA antigen-specificity platform. Breadth meant the fraction of unique TCRs that were SARS-CoV-2-associated, whereas depth meant the fraction of total T cells that were SARS-CoV-2-associated. Each spike-specific TCR was assigned to its reactive spike region and to a CD4 or CD8 class using the MIRA data. Log10-transformed breadth and depth values were compared by one-way ANOVA with Sidak's multiple comparisons tests. Here the immuneACCESS table is served through TCRdb, limited to in-frame sequences with V and J called. Missing clones are a known gap in these copies; in checked studies unresolved V genes cover under half, and the rest lacks a known reason. The V and J calls and clone size come from that table; D and trimming were worked out from the DNA. The sample profile shows roughly 70,000 clones; 80% to 90% of them were found once. Under 6% of the sample is taken by the ten largest.

The clonotype was recovered from an adult in good health. The chain is encoded by TRBV28 joined to TRBJ2-3; the D gene is perhaps TRBD2, from 6 matching bases. Sequenced here: peripheral blood, sampled on day 0 of AZD1222 vaccination. In nucleotides, the sequence is TGTGCCAGCAGTTCCACCATAAATCCTGACATTCGGGGGACAGATACGCAGTATTTT. The encoded protein is CASSSTINPDIRGTDTQYF.